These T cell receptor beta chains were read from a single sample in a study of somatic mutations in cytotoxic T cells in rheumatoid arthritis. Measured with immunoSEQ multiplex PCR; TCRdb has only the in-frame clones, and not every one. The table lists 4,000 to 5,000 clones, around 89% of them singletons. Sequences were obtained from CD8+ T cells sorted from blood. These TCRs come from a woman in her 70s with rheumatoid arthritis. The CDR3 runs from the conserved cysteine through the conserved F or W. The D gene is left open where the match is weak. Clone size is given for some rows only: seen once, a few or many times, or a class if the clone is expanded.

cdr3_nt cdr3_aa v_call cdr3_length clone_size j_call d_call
TGTGCCAGCAGCGGGGGGGCTCGGTACAATGAGCAGTTCTTC CASSGGARYNEQFF TRBV7-8 14 - TRBJ2-1 -
TGTGCCACCAGCAGAGCGACAGGGGGGTACGAGCAGTACTTC CATSRATGGYEQYF TRBV15 14 - TRBJ2-7 TRBD1
TGTGCCAGCAGCCGTAGACACTCCTACGAGCAGTACTTC CASSRRHSYEQYF TRBV7-6 13 - TRBJ2-7 -
TGCGCCAGCAGCTTTAGGGGGCTTAACACCGGGGAGCTGTTTTTT CASSFRGLNTGELFF TRBV5-1 15 - TRBJ2-2 TRBD1
TGTGCCAGTACCAACAACAGGAGAGGGGGAAGGAACACTGAAGCTTTCTTT CASTNNRRGGRNTEAFF TRBV19 17 - TRBJ1-1 -
TGTGCCAGCAGCCTTCGTTCGATGGGGGGGTTCTCCTACAATGAGCAGTTCTTC CASSLRSMGGFSYNEQFF TRBV5-5 18 - TRBJ2-1 TRBD2
TGTGCCAGCAGCGTAGGGGGAGCGGTCACCGGGGAGCTGTTTTTT CASSVGGAVTGELFF TRBV7-9 15 - TRBJ2-2 -
TGTGCCAGCAGCTCTAGCTCCTACGAGCAGTACTTC CASSSSSYEQYF TRBV5-8 12 - TRBJ2-7 -
TGTGCCAGCTCGGTCGGGTCGGTAGCTTTCAATGAGCAGTTCTTC CASSVGSVAFNEQFF TRBV6-5 15 once TRBJ2-1 -
TGTGCCAGTCGACCCGGGACAGGGGTCCACGAGCAGTACTTC CASRPGTGVHEQYF TRBV19 14 - TRBJ2-7 TRBD1
TGTGCCAGCAGCCCCAGGGTTGGGGAAGAGACCCAGTACTTC CASSPRVGEETQYF TRBV28 14 - TRBJ2-5 -
TGCGCCAGCAGCTTGTTGGGGTCCGGGACATTCGACAATGAGCAGTTCTTC CASSLLGSGTFDNEQFF TRBV5-1 17 - TRBJ2-1 -
TGTGCCAGTAGTCTTCGACAGGGGGCATTCACTGAAGCTTTCTTT CASSLRQGAFTEAFF TRBV19 15 - TRBJ1-1 TRBD1
TGTGCCAGCAGCGTCTTCGGGCGGGGCACCGGGGAGCTGTTTTTT CASSVFGRGTGELFF TRBV9 15 - TRBJ2-2 -
TGCAGCGTAGAAACACAGGGGGCCACCTACGAGCAGTACTTC CSVETQGATYEQYF TRBV29-1 14 - TRBJ2-7 TRBD1
TGTGCCAGCAGCTTGGGCGACAGGGGAATGGAGCAGTACTTC CASSLGDRGMEQYF TRBV5-5 14 - TRBJ2-7 TRBD1
TGTGCCAGCAGCCGTCGGGGGTTCAATGAGCAGTTCTTC CASSRRGFNEQFF TRBV11-1 13 - TRBJ2-1 -
TGCAGCGTTCTGTCCGCAGGGTATGCTAACTATGGCTACACCTTC CSVLSAGYANYGYTF TRBV29-1 15 - TRBJ1-2 -
TGCGCCAGCAGCCAATACAGGACAGGGTTTAACAATGAGCAGTTCTTC CASSQYRTGFNNEQFF TRBV4-1 16 - TRBJ2-1 TRBD1
TGTGCCAGCAGTAAATCCAGGCACCAGAACTATGGCTACACCTTC CASSKSRHQNYGYTF TRBV6-5 15 - TRBJ1-2 -
TGTGCCAGCAGCTTGACCATAAGCCGGGACAGGGGACACAATGAGCAGTTCTTC CASSLTISRDRGHNEQFF TRBV11-2 18 - TRBJ2-1 TRBD1
TGTGCCACCAGCAGAGATGACAGTAGCAATCAGCCCCAGCATTTT CATSRDDSSNQPQHF TRBV15 15 - TRBJ1-5 -
TGTGCCAGCGTGGGAGCCGACAAAAACATTCAGTACTTC CASVGADKNIQYF TRBV2 13 - TRBJ2-4 -
TGTGCCAGCAGTTCATCCTACGAGCAGTACTTC CASSSSYEQYF TRBV27 11 - TRBJ2-7 -
TGTGCCAGCAGTGGAATACTCGCTGAAGCTTTCTTT CASSGILAEAFF TRBV6-1 12 - TRBJ1-1 -
TGTGCCAGTAGTAGCCGGACAGTTCGGAATCAGCCCCAGCATTTT CASSSRTVRNQPQHF TRBV19 15 - TRBJ1-5 -
TGTGCCAGCAGTTTTGAGGTCTCGGAGACCCAGTACTTC CASSFEVSETQYF TRBV27 13 - TRBJ2-5 -
TGTGCCAGCCGGTGGACGGGGGCAACTAATGAAAAACTGTTTTTT CASRWTGATNEKLFF TRBV2 15 - TRBJ1-4 -
TGTGCCAGCAGTGATAGTTGGCAGGGGAGATACAATGAGCAGTTCTTC CASSDSWQGRYNEQFF TRBV11-3 16 - TRBJ2-1 -
TGCGCCAGCAGCTCGGACAGGGCGTGGGGCACTGAAGCTTTCTTT CASSSDRAWGTEAFF TRBV5-1 15 - TRBJ1-1 TRBD1
TGTGCCAGCAGCGTAGAGCCGGGTGCCACCTACGAGCAGTACTTC CASSVEPGATYEQYF TRBV9 15 - TRBJ2-7 -
TGTGCCAGCAGTGAATACGGGAGGAACACTGAAGCTTTCTTT CASSEYGRNTEAFF TRBV25-1 14 - TRBJ1-1 -
TGTGCCAGCAGTATGGAGGATGGGGTTGTCGGGGAGCTGTTTTTT CASSMEDGVVGELFF TRBV6-5 15 - TRBJ2-2 -
TGTGCCAGCAGCCCCCTTGATGAGCAGTTCTTC CASSPLDEQFF TRBV7-9 11 - TRBJ2-1 -
TGTGCCAGCGCTCAGCGGCCTAGCGGTAACACAGATACGCAGTATTTT CASAQRPSGNTDTQYF TRBV19 16 - TRBJ2-3 TRBD2
TGTGCCAGTAGTATAGTGGGGGGGCTTTCCAATGAGCAGTTCTTC CASSIVGGLSNEQFF TRBV19 15 few TRBJ2-1 -
TGTGCCAGCAGCTCGACAGGTTTCTATGGCTACACCTTC CASSSTGFYGYTF TRBV6-6 13 - TRBJ1-2 -
TGCGCCAGCAGCCAAGAACTAGCAGGAGGTCCTGAGCAGTTCTTC CASSQELAGGPEQFF TRBV4-1 15 - TRBJ2-1 -
TGTGCCAGCAGTTCGACAGGAAACGAGCAGTACTTC CASSSTGNEQYF TRBV6-5 12 - TRBJ2-7 -
TGCGCCAGCAGCTTGGTGGCAGGGATCATGAACACTGAAGCTTTCTTT CASSLVAGIMNTEAFF TRBV5-1 16 few TRBJ1-1 -